This section outlines one T cell receptor beta chain sequence together with its context. Its antigen is undetermined. One end of the junction varies from germline; a read error may be responsible. This sample is drawn from a study of CD8+CD57+ T cells in acquired aplastic anemia. Study background: Sorted CD4+ and CD8+ cell DNA averaged about 3.5 ug.

The use of genomic DNA as template underpinned the TCR beta VDJ and CDR3 profiling. From the reads, TCRdb called clonotypes with MiXCR, one entry per CDR3 protein. This sample has 270,000 or so distinct CDR3 sequences, with roughly 82% found just once. The CDR3 covers 13 residues. The germline gives CDR1 SGHTA, CDR2 FQGTGA. Study findings and constraints: Controls did not differ significantly from patients in CD8+ Simpson's diversity.

All sequencing subjects had displayed CD8+CD57+ cell expansion on flow cytometry. The chain links TRBV7-3 to TRBJ1-2; TRBD1 agrees at 9 bases. The sequence was collected from a human donor with aplastic anemia. Material: sorted CD4+, CD8+, or CD8+CD57+ T cells (not recorded which) from PBMCs. Here the CDR3 reads CASSWGQGGSYSF. DNA for the CDR3: TGTGCCAGCAGCTGGGGACAGGGCGGTAGCTACAGCTTC. Drawing the rest from reference TRBV7-3 and TRBJ1-2, the complete variable domain is GAGVSQTPSNKVTEKGKYVELRCDPISGHTALYWYRQSLGQGPEFLIYFQGTGAADDSGLPNDRFFAVRPEGSVSTLKIQRTERGDSAVYLCASSWGQGGSYSFGSGTRLTVV.